The sequence of this TCR beta chain was determined in a study of blood T cell repertoires in COVID-19 (dated by TCRdb to the early 2020s). Looking at the study overall: Samples covering the acute and convalescent phases of COVID-19 were provided by collaborators in the United States, Italy and Spain. Where HLA class I and class II types were available, the types were taken from metadata supplied by the sample provider, not from assay-based typing. The repertoires were released in a freely available public database intended as a resource for research on the immune response to SARS-CoV-2. The material from the prospective study consisted of cDNA or gDNA derived from T cells, B-cell-depleted T cells, or PBMCs. Subjects who had been exposed to COVID-19, were actively infected with it, or had recovered from it provided the deeply sampled blood TCRbeta repertoires that made up the dataset. A de-identified subject ID, COVID-19 status, age in years and sex were almost always included in the sample metadata. The samples were drawn from the first 160 participants of the ongoing ImmuneRACE study and from 950 to 1,500 subjects provided by 6 global collaborators. What the work shows at the level of the full study, not this receptor alone: The amount of clinical and demographic metadata varied by source and participant and was provided uncurated.

As for this clone: This clone's antigen is unknown. No base quality information exists; no much larger clone differs at one position.

Including cysteine and phenylalanine, the CDR3 has 19 amino acids. Here the CDR3 DNA is all that survives: 57 bases in frame from base 1. CDR1 and CDR2 are read off the germline V gene as SGHAT and FQNNGV. Here V drops 6 bases and J drops 1 base, and the junction holds 10 bases not matched to any gene. In the prospective study, participants were about 18 to 90 years old, resided in about two dozen geographic areas of the United States, and were enrolled through a virtual design. To assign participants to cohorts, the prospective study relied on clinical history that participants themselves reported in a screening survey and a study questionnaire. ImmuneRACE Cohort 3 recovered participants were defined by two consecutive negative NP/OP PCR tests, healthcare professional clearance, or symptom resolution. Mobile phlebotomists in the prospective study collected whole blood, serum and a nasopharyngeal or oropharyngeal swab from every participant. Participants in the prospective study had the option to provide additional blood draws and questionnaires over an approximately 2-month period. Blood samples from the prospective study were shipped frozen or at room temperature prior to DNA extraction.

TCRbeta CDR3 regions were amplified from genomic DNA using the immunoSEQ Assay, a bias-controlled multiplex PCR. The authors' pipeline ran thus. Within the assay, amplification of reference gene primers was used to estimate how many nucleated cells each sample contained. To quantify the absolute abundance of each unique TCRbeta CDR3 rearrangement, sequence reads were collapsed and filtered. For each sample, productive Simpson clonality was calculated as the square root of Simpson's diversity index across productive rearrangements. Held by TCRdb, this immuneACCESS table contains in-frame sequences only and omits some clones. Under half of the omission traces to an unresolved V gene where checked; the cause of the rest is unknown. For V, J and clone size, that table is used; D and trimming come from the DNA. The sample profile shows nearly 400,000 clones; about nine tenths of them were found once. Around 1.7% of the sample is in the top ten clones.

The sequence was obtained from a woman in her 30s who had recovered from COVID-19. The sample consisted of PBMCs or T cells enriched from blood (not recorded which). The chain uses TRBV11-2 and TRBJ2-2, and 14 junctional nucleotides match TRBD2. The sequenced DNA: TGTGCCAGCAGTTCGGGGACTAGCGGGAGAGTGGGGAACACCGGGGAGCTGTTTTTT. This is translated as CASSSGTSGRVGNTGELFF.